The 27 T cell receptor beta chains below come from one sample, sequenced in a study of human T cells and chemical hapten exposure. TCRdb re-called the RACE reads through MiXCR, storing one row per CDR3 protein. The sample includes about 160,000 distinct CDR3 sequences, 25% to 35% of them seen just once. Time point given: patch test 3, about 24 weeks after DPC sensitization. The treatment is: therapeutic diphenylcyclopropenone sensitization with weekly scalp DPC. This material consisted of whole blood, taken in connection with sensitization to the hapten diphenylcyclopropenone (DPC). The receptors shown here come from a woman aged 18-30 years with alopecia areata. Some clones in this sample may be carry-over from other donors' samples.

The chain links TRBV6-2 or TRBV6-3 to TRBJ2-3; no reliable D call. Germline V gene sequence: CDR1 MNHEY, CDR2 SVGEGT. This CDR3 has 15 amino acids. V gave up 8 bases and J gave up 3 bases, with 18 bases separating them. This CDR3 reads CASFSTDLLTDTQYF. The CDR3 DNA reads TGTGCCAGCTTCTCCACAGACTTATTAACAGATACGCAGTATTTT.

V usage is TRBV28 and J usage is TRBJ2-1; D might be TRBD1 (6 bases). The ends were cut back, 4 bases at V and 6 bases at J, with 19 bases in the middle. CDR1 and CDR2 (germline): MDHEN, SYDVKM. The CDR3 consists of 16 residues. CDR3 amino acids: CASSSPTGWGINEQFF. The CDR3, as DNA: TGTGCCAGCAGTTCTCCGACAGGCTGGGGGATCAATGAGCAGTTCTTC.

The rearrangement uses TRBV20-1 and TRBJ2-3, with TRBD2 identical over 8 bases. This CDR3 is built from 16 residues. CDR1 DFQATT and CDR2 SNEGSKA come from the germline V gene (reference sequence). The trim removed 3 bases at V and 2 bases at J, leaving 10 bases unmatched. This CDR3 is CSASPGTRLFTDTQYF. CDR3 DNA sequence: TGCAGTGCTAGTCCCGGGACTAGACTTTTCACAGATACGCAGTATTTT.

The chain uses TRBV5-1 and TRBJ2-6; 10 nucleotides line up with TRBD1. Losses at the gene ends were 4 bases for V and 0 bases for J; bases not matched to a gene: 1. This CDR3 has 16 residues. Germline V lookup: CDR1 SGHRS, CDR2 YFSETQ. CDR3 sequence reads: CASSGTGVSGANVLTF. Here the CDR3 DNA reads TGCGCCAGCAGCGGGACAGGGGTCTCTGGGGCCAACGTCCTGACTTTC.

DNA of the CDR3: TGTGCCAGCAGCTTTGGGGGTCCACTATCAAACTCCTATAATTCACCCCTCCACTTT. This gives the protein CASSFGGPLSNSYNSPLHF. The chain carries TRBV11-2 and TRBJ1-6, with D possibly TRBD1 on 5 matching bases. Trimming pared 3 bases from V and 0 bases from J, leaving 18 bases between. Germline lookup yields CDR1 SGHAT and CDR2 FQNNGV. CDR3 length: 19 amino acids. The whole variable domain, remainder taken from reference TRBV11-2 and TRBJ1-6, is EAGVAQSPRYKIIEKRQSVAFWCNPISGHATLYWYQQILGQGPKLLIQFQNNGVVDDSQLPKDRFSAERLKGVDSTLKIQPAKLEDSAVYLCASSFGGPLSNSYNSPLHFGNGTRLTVT.

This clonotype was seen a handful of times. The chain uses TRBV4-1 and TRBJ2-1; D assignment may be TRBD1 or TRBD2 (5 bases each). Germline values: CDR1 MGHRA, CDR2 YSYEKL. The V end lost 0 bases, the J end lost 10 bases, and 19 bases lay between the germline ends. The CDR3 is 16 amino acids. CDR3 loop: CASSQEPRVARDEQFF. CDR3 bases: TGCGCCAGCAGCCAAGAGCCCCGAGTAGCGAGGGACGAGCAGTTCTTC.

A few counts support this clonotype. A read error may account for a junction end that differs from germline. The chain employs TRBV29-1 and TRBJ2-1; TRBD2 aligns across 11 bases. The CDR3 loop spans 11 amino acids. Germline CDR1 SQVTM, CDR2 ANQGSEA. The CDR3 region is CSADPSGRTLF. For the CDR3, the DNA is TGCAGCGCCGACCCTAGCGGGAGGACGCTCTTC.

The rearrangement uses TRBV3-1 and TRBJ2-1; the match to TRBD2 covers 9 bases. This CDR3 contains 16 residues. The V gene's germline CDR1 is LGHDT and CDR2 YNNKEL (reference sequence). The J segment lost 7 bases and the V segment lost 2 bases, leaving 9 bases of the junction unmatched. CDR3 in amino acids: CASSQRLASGNNEQFF. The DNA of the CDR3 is TGTGCCAGCAGCCAAAGGCTGGCTAGCGGGAATAATGAGCAGTTCTTC.

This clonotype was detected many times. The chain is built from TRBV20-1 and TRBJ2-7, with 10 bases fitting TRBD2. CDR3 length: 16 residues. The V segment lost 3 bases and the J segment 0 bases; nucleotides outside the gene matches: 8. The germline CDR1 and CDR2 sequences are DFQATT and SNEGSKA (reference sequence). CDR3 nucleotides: TGCAGTGCTAGGAGTAGCGGGGGGAGAGCCTCCTACGAGCAGTACTTC. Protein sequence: CSARSSGGRASYEQYF.

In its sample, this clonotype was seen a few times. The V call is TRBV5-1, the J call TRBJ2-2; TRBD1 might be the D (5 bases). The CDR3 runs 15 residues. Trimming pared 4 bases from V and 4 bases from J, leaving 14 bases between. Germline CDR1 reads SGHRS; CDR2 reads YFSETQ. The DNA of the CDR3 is TGCGCCAGCAGCCTGCTGGGGCTGGGCACCGGGGAGCTGTTTTTT. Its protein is CASSLLGLGTGELFF. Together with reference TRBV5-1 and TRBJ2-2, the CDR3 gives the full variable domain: KAGVTQTPRYLIKTRGQQVTLSCSPISGHRSVSWYQQTPGQGLQFLFEYFSETQRNKGNFPGRFSGRQFSNSRSEMNVSTLELGDSALYLCASSLLGLGTGELFFGEGSRLTVL.

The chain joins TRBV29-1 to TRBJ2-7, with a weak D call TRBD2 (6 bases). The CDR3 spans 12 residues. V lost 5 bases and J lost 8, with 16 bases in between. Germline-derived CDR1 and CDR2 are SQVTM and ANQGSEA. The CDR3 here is CSVYTGGWKQYF. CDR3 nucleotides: TGCAGCGTTTATACCGGGGGATGGAAGCAGTACTTC.

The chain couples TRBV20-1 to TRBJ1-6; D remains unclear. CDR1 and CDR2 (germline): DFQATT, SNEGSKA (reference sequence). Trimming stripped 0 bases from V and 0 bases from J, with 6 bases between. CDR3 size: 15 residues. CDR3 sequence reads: CSARDGSSYNSPLHF. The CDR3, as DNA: TGCAGTGCTAGAGACGGCAGCTCCTATAATTCACCCCTCCACTTT.

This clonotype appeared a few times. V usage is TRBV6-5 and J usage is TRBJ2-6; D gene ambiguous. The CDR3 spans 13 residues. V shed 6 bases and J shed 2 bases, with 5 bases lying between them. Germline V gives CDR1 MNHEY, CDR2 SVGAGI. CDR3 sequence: CASRYPGANVLTF. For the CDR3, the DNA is TGTGCCAGCAGGTACCCTGGGGCCAACGTCCTGACTTTC.

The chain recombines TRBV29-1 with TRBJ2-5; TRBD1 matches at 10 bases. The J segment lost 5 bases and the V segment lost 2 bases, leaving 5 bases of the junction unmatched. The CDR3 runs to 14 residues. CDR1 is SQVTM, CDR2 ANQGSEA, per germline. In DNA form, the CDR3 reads TGCAGCGTTGAACGGGACAGGGGAGGGGAGACCCAGTACTTC. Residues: CSVERDRGGETQYF.

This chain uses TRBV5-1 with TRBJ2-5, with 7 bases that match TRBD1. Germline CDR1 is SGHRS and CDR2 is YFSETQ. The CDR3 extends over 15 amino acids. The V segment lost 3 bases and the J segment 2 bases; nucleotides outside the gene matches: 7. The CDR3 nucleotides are TGCGCCAGCAGCTACACCGGGACAGTTCAAGAGACCCAGTACTTC. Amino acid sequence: CASSYTGTVQETQYF.

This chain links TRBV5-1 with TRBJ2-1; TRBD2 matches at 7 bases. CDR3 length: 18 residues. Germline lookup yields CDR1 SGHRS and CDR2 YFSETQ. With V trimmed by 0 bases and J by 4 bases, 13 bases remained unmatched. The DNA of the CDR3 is TGCGCCAGCAGCTTGGCCGTAAATACCCTAGCGGTGTACAATGAGCAGTTCTTC. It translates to CASSLAVNTLAVYNEQFF.

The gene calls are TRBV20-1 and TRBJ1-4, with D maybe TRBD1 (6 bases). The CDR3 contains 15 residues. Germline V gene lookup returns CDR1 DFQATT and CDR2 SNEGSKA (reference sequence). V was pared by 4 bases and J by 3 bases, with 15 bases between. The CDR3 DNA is TGCAGTGCTAAGAGGGGGGGGCGGCCTAATGAAAAACTGTTTTTT. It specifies CSAKRGGRPNEKLFF.

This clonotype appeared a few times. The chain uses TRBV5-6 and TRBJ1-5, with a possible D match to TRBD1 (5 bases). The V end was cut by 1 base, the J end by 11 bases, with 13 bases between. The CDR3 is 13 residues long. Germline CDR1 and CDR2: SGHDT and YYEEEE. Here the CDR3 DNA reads TGTGCCAGCAGCTTGAATTTGGGGGTAGCCCAGCATTTT. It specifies CASSLNLGVAQHF.

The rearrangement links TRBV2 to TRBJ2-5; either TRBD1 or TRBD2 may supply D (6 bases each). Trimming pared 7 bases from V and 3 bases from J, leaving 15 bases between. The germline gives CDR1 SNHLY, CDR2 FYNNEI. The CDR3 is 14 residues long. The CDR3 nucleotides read TGTGCCAGCACCCGGAGGGGGATTAAAGAGACCCAGTACTTC. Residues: CASTRRGIKETQYF.

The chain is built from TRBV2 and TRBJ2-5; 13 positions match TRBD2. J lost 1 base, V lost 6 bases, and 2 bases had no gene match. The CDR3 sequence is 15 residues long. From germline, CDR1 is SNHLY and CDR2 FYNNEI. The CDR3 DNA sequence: TGTGCCAGCAGGGGGACTAGCGGGGCCCAAGAGACCCAGTACTTC. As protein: CASRGTSGAQETQYF.

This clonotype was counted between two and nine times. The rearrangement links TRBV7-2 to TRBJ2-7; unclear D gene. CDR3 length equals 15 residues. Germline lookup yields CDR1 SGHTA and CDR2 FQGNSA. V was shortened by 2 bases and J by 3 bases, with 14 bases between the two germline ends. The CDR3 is CASSLPGHRLYEQYF. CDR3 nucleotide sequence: TGTGCCAGCAGCTTACCGGGCCACCGGCTCTACGAGCAGTACTTC.

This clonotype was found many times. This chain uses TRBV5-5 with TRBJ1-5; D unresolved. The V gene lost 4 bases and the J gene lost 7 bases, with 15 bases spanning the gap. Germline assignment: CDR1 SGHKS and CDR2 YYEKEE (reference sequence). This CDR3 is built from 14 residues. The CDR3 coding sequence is TGTGCCAGCAGCCCCCTACTGGGAACCCAGCCCCAGCATTTT. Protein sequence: CASSPLLGTQPQHF.

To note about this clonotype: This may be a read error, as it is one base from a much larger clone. The DNA for the CDR3 is TGTGCTAGCAGCTTAAGGGACTCCGGGGAGCTGTATTTT. Its translation: CASSLRDSGELYF. The chain combines TRBV7-7 with TRBJ2-2, with D maybe TRBD2 (6 bases). The CDR3 is made up of 13 amino acids. CDR1 and CDR2 from the germline V gene are SSHAT and FNYEAQ (reference sequence).

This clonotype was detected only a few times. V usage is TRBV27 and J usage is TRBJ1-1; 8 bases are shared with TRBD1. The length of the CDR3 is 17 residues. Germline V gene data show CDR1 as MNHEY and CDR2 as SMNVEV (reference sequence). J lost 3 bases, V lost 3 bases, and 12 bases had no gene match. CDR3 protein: CASSFFPTGEGYTEAFF. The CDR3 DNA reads TGTGCCAGCAGTTTTTTCCCGACAGGGGAGGGGTACACTGAAGCTTTCTTT.

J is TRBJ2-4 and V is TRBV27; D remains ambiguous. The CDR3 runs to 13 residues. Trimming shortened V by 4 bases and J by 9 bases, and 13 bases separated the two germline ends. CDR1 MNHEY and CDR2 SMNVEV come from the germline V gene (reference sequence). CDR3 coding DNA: TGTGCCAGCAGTTCCAACCCTCGGTTCATTCAGTACTTC. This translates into CASSSNPRFIQYF.

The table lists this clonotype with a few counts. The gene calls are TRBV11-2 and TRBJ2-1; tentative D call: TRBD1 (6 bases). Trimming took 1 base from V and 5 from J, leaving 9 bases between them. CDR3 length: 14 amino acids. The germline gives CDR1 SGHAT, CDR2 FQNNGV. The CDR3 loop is CASSLVGGHNEQFF. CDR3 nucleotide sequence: TGTGCCAGCAGCTTAGTTGGGGGCCACAATGAGCAGTTCTTC.

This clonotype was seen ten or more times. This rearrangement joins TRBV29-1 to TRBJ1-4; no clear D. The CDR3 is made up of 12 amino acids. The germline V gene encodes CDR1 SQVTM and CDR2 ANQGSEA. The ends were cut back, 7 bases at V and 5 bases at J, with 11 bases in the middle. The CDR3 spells CSGGGYNEKLFF. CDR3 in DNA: TGCAGCGGAGGAGGGTACAATGAAAAACTGTTTTTT.